Listed below are T cell receptor beta chains from one sample, sequenced in a study of cytotoxic CD8 clonotypes in ibrutinib-treated CLL. Sequencing used immunoSEQ multiplex PCR; TCRdb keeps in-frame clones, though not all of them. The data show 150,000 to 200,000 clones, roughly 80% seen once. The source material was PBMCs, sampled after 12 months of ibrutinib treatment. These receptors were collected from a human donor with chronic lymphocytic leukemia. Both conserved end residues are part of each CDR3. Fields, in order: J gene, D gene, V gene, clone size, CDR3 protein, CDR3 DNA. A D gene is named only where the DNA matches it firmly. Size is stated for part of the rows, as once, few or many counts, or as a class when the clone is expanded.

TRBJ2-3	NA	TRBV18	NA	CASSPTGGSPDTQYF	TGTGCCAGCTCCCCTACTGGGGGTTCCCCAGATACGCAGTATTTT
TRBJ1-6	NA	TRBV10-3	NA	CAISSGTGNSPLHF	TGTGCCATCAGCTCCGGGACGGGGAATTCACCCCTCCACTTT
TRBJ1-2	NA	TRBV14	NA	CASSQGQGMGYGYTF	TGTGCCAGCAGCCAAGGGCAGGGGATGGGCTATGGCTACACCTTC
TRBJ1-1	TRBD1	TRBV7-9	few	CASSPPGGENTEAFF	TGTGCCAGCAGCCCCCCAGGGGGGGAAAACACTGAAGCTTTCTTT
TRBJ2-6	TRBD1	TRBV29-1	NA	CSVNTGTGASGANVLTF	TGCAGCGTTAATACCGGGACAGGGGCTTCTGGGGCCAACGTCCTGACTTTC
TRBJ1-2	NA	TRBV7-6	NA	CASSALGNRDGYTF	TGTGCCAGCAGCGCGCTAGGCAACAGGGATGGCTACACCTTC
TRBJ2-3	NA	TRBV7-2	NA	CASSPPMTATDTQYF	TGTGCCAGCAGCCCCCCAATGACGGCCACAGATACGCAGTATTTT
TRBJ2-7	TRBD2	TRBV28	NA	CASSSPQPGGDEQYF	TGTGCCAGCAGTTCCCCCCAACCGGGGGGGGACGAGCAGTACTTC
TRBJ2-2	TRBD1	TRBV5-4	NA	CASSSGQGYTGELFF	TGTGCCAGCAGCTCCGGACAGGGCTACACCGGGGAGCTGTTTTTT
TRBJ1-2	NA	TRBV7-2	NA	CASSLGFLLAGPNYGYTF	TGTGCCAGCAGCTTAGGTTTTCTGCTGGCAGGGCCCAACTATGGCTACACCTTC
TRBJ1-4	TRBD1	TRBV11-2	few	CASSLGGQGGLREKLFF	TGTGCCAGCAGCTTAGGGGGACAGGGAGGTTTACGAGAAAAACTGTTTTTT
TRBJ1-6	NA	TRBV2	NA	CASSERKTDNSPLHF	TGTGCCAGCAGTGAAAGAAAAACTGATAATTCACCCCTCCACTTT
TRBJ2-7	NA	TRBV29-1	once	CSVEGGRGSINGQYF	TGCAGCGTTGAGGGGGGCCGGGGTTCCATCAACGGGCAGTACTTC
TRBJ1-4	NA	TRBV28	NA	CASSFGGRANEKLFF	TGTGCCAGCAGTTTTGGGGGCAGAGCTAATGAAAAACTGTTTTTT
TRBJ2-6	TRBD1	TRBV11-2	NA	CASSLRQGGRPGANVLTF	TGTGCCAGCAGCCTAAGACAGGGTGGAAGACCTGGGGCCAACGTCCTGACTTTC
TRBJ2-3	NA	TRBV4-2	NA	CASSPLAPPDTQYF	TGTGCCAGCAGCCCACTAGCTCCCCCGGATACGCAGTATTTT
TRBJ2-2	NA	TRBV9	NA	CASSVAWTGELFF	TGTGCCAGCAGCGTAGCTTGGACCGGGGAGCTGTTTTTT
TRBJ1-1	NA	TRBV6-1	NA	CASSKDRPIAFF	TGTGCCAGCAGTAAAGACAGGCCCATCGCTTTCTTT
TRBJ2-7	TRBD2	TRBV29-1	NA	CSVLAGGDEQYF	TGCAGCGTTCTGGCGGGGGGGGACGAGCAGTACTTC
TRBJ2-7	NA	TRBV5-1	NA	CASSSPGSPEQYF	TGCGCCAGCAGCTCTCCGGGTTCTCCCGAGCAGTACTTC
TRBJ2-1	TRBD2	TRBV6-5	NA	CASRTSGGGYNEQFF	TGTGCCAGCAGAACTAGCGGGGGGGGATACAATGAGCAGTTCTTC
TRBJ2-2	TRBD2	TRBV10-3	NA	CAISDATSGEANTGELFF	TGTGCCATCAGTGACGCTACTAGCGGAGAGGCGAACACCGGGGAGCTGTTTTTT
TRBJ1-1	NA	TRBV5-8	NA	CASSLQGPALGTEAFF	TGTGCCAGCAGCTTGCAAGGGCCAGCTTTGGGCACTGAAGCTTTCTTT
TRBJ1-5	TRBD1	TRBV4-2	once	CASSQGGTGNQPQHF	TGTGCCAGCAGCCAAGGTGGGACAGGCAATCAGCCCCAGCATTTT
TRBJ2-3	NA	TRBV20-1	NA	CSTPGDTQYF	TGCAGCACACCAGGAGATACGCAGTATTTT
TRBJ2-3	NA	TRBV4-2	NA	CASSRLPYRSRDSTSTDTQYF	TGTGCCAGCAGCCGACTCCCATACAGGTCCAGGGACTCCACTAGCACAGATACGCAGTATTTT
TRBJ2-2	TRBD2	TRBV7-9	few	CASSLGLAGGTGELFF	TGTGCCAGCAGCTTAGGACTAGCGGGAGGTACCGGGGAGCTGTTTTTT
TRBJ2-5	TRBD1	TRBV6-8	NA	CASSYSFVAGGQETQYF	TGTGCCAGCAGTTACTCTTTTGTGGCAGGGGGTCAAGAGACCCAGTACTTC
TRBJ2-7	TRBD1	TRBV29-1	NA	CSVVHGTGGYEQYF	TGCAGCGTTGTACACGGGACAGGGGGCTACGAGCAGTACTTC
TRBJ1-3	TRBD1	TRBV5-1	NA	CASSIGQGAFGNTIYF	TGCGCCAGCAGCATTGGACAGGGAGCGTTTGGAAACACCATATATTTT
TRBJ1-1	TRBD1	TRBV7-8	NA	CASSSQGAGTVNTEAFF	TGTGCCAGCAGCTCACAGGGCGCCGGGACAGTGAACACTGAAGCTTTCTTT
TRBJ2-2	NA	TRBV10-2	NA	CASSEGGIWTGELFF	TGCGCCAGCAGCGAGGGGGGGATTTGGACCGGGGAGCTGTTTTTT
TRBJ1-2	NA	TRBV7-2	NA	CASSLARTSGYTF	TGTGCCAGCAGCTTAGCGCGTACATCTGGCTACACCTTC
TRBJ1-2	TRBD1	TRBV27	medium-sized	CASSSPGQRTIGYTF	TGTGCCAGCAGTTCTCCGGGACAGCGGACTATTGGCTACACCTTC
TRBJ2-1	NA	TRBV5-4	few	CASAQGTGTRTNEQFF	TGTGCCAGCGCCCAGGGCACCGGGACGAGGACGAATGAGCAGTTCTTC
TRBJ1-1	TRBD1	TRBV29-1	NA	CSGTGQLNTEAFF	TGCAGCGGAACGGGACAGTTGAACACTGAAGCTTTCTTT
TRBJ1-2	NA	TRBV6-1	NA	CASSGPLGAPSYTF	TGTGCCAGCAGTGGCCCTTTGGGGGCGCCATCCTACACCTTC
TRBJ1-5	NA	TRBV19	NA	CASSIGGRGNQPQHF	TGTGCCAGTAGTATAGGGGGCAGGGGCAATCAGCCCCAGCATTTT
TRBJ2-7	NA	TRBV28	few	CASSLTSGLSYEQYF	TGTGCCAGCAGTCTGACGTCGGGGCTCTCCTACGAGCAGTACTTC
TRBJ1-1	NA	TRBV7-8	NA	CASSLRDGTEAFF	TGTGCCAGCAGCCTGCGGGATGGCACTGAAGCTTTCTTT
TRBJ2-2	NA	TRBV14	NA	CASSQDSGTGELFF	TGTGCCAGCAGCCAAGATTCTGGTACCGGGGAGCTGTTTTTT
TRBJ2-2	NA	TRBV7-2	NA	CASSLERGLAGPEHRGAVF	TGTGCCAGCAGCTTAGAAAGGGGGCTGGCGGGGCCTGAACACCGGGGAGCTGTTTTT
TRBJ2-5	TRBD1	TRBV4-3	NA	CASSQVLQGSRETQYF	TGCGCCAGCAGCCAAGTATTACAGGGGAGTAGGGAGACCCAGTACTTC
TRBJ1-5	TRBD1	TRBV30	once	CALGKGGGTSNQPQHF	TGTGCCTTGGGGAAAGGGGGCGGAACGAGCAATCAGCCCCAGCATTTT
TRBJ2-2	TRBD2	TRBV5-1	NA	CASSSGGTSGGSSGELFF	TGCGCCAGCAGCTCCGGAGGGACTAGCGGGGGCTCTTCCGGGGAGCTGTTTTTT
TRBJ1-5	TRBD1	TRBV28	NA	CASSSGQGLGQPQHF	TGTGCCAGCAGTTCGGGACAGGGGCTGGGTCAGCCCCAGCATTTT
TRBJ1-1	TRBD1	TRBV29-1	NA	CSVGQGNTEAFF	TGCAGCGTTGGACAGGGGAACACTGAAGCTTTCTTT
TRBJ2-1	NA	TRBV18	NA	CASSRGDEQFF	TGTGCCAGCTCACGTGGAGATGAGCAGTTCTTC
TRBJ2-5	NA	TRBV7-9	NA	CASRPIQYQETQYF	TGTGCCAGCAGACCAATACAGTACCAAGAGACCCAGTACTTC
TRBJ1-2	NA	TRBV4-1	NA	CASSRRRQDYGYTF	TGCGCCAGCAGCCGGCGCCGACAGGACTATGGCTACACCTTC
TRBJ2-7	NA	TRBV2	many	CASRAASSYEQYF	TGTGCCAGCAGAGCAGCCAGCTCCTACGAGCAGTACTTC
TRBJ2-5	NA	TRBV18	NA	CASSPPGEETQYF	TGTGCCAGCTCACCACCCGGAGAGGAGACCCAGTACTTC
TRBJ1-2	TRBD1	TRBV10-3	NA	CAIRTGSYGYTF	TGTGCCATCAGGACAGGGTCCTATGGCTACACCTTC
TRBJ2-1	TRBD2	TRBV5-4	NA	CASSLRTSGPGKQFF	TGTGCCAGCAGCCTCAGGACTAGCGGGCCGGGGAAGCAGTTCTTC
TRBJ1-1	TRBD1	TRBV7-9	NA	CASSPPQGTGGAEKAFF	TGTGCCAGCAGCCCACCCCAGGGGACAGGGGGCGCCGAAAAAGCTTTCTTT
TRBJ2-1	NA	TRBV7-2	NA	CASSLGDEQFF	TGTGCCAGCAGCTTAGGGGACGAGCAGTTCTTC
TRBJ2-5	NA	TRBV4-3	NA	CASSRAFGGGETQYF	TGCGCCAGCAGCCGGGCTTTTGGAGGAGGAGAGACCCAGTACTTC
TRBJ1-5	NA	TRBV19	NA	CASSIDLMNPQHF	TGTGCCAGTAGTATAGATCTTATGAATCCCCAGCATTTT